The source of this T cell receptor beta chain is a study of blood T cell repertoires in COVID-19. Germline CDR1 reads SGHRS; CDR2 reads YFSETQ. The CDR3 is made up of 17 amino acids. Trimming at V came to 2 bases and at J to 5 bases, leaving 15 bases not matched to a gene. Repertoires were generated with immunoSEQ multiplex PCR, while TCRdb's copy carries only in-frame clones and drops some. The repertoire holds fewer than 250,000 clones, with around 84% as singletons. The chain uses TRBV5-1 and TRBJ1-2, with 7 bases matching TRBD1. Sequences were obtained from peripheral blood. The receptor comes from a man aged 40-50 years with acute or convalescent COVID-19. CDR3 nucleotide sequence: TGCGCCAGCAGCTTAGAACCGGACAGGTATTCGGTGTATGGCTACACCTTC. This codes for CASSLEPDRYSVYGYTF.